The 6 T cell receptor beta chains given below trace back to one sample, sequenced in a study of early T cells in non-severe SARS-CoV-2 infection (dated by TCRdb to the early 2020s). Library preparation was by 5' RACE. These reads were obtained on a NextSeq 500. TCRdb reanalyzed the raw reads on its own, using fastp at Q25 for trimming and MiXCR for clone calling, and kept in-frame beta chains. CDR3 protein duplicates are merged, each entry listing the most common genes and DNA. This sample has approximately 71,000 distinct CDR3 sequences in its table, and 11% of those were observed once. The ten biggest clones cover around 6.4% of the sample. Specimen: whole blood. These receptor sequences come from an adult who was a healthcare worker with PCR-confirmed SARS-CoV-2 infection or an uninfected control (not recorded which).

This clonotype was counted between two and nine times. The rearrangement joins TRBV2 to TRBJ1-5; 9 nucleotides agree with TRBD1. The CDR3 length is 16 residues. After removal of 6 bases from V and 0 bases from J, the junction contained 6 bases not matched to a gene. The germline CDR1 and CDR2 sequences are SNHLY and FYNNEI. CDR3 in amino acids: CASRGQGPPSNQPQHF. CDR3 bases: TGTGCCAGCAGGGGACAGGGCCCCCCTAGCAATCAGCCCCAGCATTTT.

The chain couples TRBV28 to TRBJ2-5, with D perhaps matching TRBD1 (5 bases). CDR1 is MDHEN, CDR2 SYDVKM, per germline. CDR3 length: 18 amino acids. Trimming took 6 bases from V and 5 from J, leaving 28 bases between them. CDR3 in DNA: TGTGCCAGCAGACGACTCTCGCAGGGATTTGGTTATTTGGAGACCCAGTACTTC. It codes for CASRRLSQGFGYLETQYF.

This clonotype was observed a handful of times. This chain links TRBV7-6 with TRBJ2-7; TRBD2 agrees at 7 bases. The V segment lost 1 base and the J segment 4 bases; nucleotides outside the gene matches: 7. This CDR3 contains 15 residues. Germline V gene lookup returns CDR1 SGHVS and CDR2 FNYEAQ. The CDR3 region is CASSLERGRNYEQYF. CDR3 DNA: TGTGCCAGCAGCTTAGAGCGGGGAAGGAATTACGAGCAGTACTTC.

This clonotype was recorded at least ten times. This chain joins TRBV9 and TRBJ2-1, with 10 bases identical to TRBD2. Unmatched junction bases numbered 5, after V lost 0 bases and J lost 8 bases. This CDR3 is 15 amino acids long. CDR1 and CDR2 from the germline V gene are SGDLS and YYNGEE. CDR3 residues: CASSVGGTSAHEQFF. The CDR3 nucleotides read TGTGCCAGCAGCGTAGGGGGGACTAGCGCGCATGAGCAGTTCTTC.

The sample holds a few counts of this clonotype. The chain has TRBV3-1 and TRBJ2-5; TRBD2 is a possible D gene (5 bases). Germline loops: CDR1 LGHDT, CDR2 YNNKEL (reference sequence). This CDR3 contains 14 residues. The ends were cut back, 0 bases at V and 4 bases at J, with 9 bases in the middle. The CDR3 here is CASSQDGSAETQYF. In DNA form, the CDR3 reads TGTGCCAGCAGCCAAGACGGTAGCGCAGAGACCCAGTACTTC.

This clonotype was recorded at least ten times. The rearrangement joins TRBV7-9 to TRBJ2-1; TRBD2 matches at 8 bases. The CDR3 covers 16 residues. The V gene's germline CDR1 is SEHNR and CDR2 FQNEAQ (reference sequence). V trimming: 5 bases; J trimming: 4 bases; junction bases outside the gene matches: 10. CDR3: CASSHTRLAGYNEQFF. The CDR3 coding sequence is TGTGCCAGCAGCCATACTCGTCTAGCGGGTTACAATGAGCAGTTCTTC.